The clone carrying this T cell receptor (beta chain) was detected many times. The antigen is unknown. Per the germline V gene, CDR1 is SGHVS and CDR2 is FQNEAQ. The CDR3 has 13 residues. The V segment lost 7 bases and the J segment 8 bases; nucleotides outside the gene matches: 8. MiXCR was run by TCRdb on the reads, yielding one entry per CDR3 protein. The table lists around 900,000 distinct CDR3 sequences, 30% to 40% of them singletons. This entry comes from a study of T cell repertoires in cytomegalovirus infection. The source is a human donor in good health (CMV status not recorded). Some clones in this sample may be carry-over from other donors' samples. Sequencing was performed on cultured CD8+ T cells from PBMCs, taken from culture after CMV antigen stimulation. The chain combines TRBV7-8 with TRBJ1-2; TRBD1 matches at 9 bases. CDR3 protein: CASTTGGSEGYTF. The CDR3 coding sequence is TGTGCCAGCACAACAGGGGGCTCTGAGGGCTACACCTTC.